This paragraph reports one TCR beta chain. Per the study methods: Estimation of nucleated cell counts relied on the amplification of reference gene primers. Data came from immunoSEQ multiplex PCR; TCRdb stores just in-frame clones and leaves some out. The V and J calls and clone size are taken from that table; D and trimming were inferred from the DNA. The sample records approximately 210,000 clones, about 88% being singletons. The data originate from a study of blood T cell repertoires in COVID-19. What was sequenced was peripheral blood. This receptor was obtained from a man aged 40-50 years with active or convalescent COVID-19.

The CDR3 loop reads CASSEEGGAFF. CDR3 bases: TGTGCCAGCAGTGAAGAAGGGGGAGCTTTCTTT. This sequence joins TRBV6-1 and TRBJ1-1; maybe TRBD1 (6 bases). CDR1 is MNHNS, CDR2 SASEGT, per germline. This CDR3 is built from 11 residues. The ends were cut back, 1 base at V and 10 bases at J, with 7 bases in the middle.